Sequencing of this T cell receptor beta chain was carried out in a study of blood T cell repertoires in COVID-19. Overall study: Italy, Spain and the United States were the sources of the convalescent and acute COVID-19 samples. PBMCs, B-cell-depleted T cells, or T cells were the source of the cDNA or gDNA that made up the material.

Original processing methods: Estimation of nucleated cell counts relied on the amplification of reference gene primers. Produced via immunoSEQ multiplex PCR; TCRdb's table is partial and in-frame only. V, J and clone size are taken as reported in that table, and D and trimming were inferred from the DNA itself. Here the sample spans 110,000 to 150,000 clones, approximately 86% being singletons. Germline CDR1 reads MDHEN; CDR2 reads SYDVKM. The CDR3 consists of 13 residues. Sequenced material: peripheral blood. The source of this sequence is a human donor in a cohort sampled during active COVID-19. The V call is TRBV28, the J call TRBJ2-2; possible D gene TRBD1, 6 bases. CDR3 bases: TGTCGGACCGGGACACCAAACACCGGGGAGCTGTTTTTT. This encodes CRTGTPNTGELFF.